Listed below are T cell receptor beta chains from one sample, sequenced in a study of cytomegalovirus exposure and HLA in healthy donors. Some clones are missing from TCRdb's copy, which holds only in-frame ones; the method was immunoSEQ multiplex PCR. There are about 130,000 clones in the sample; around 83% occur only once, and approximately 1% lies in the top ten. The material sequenced was PBMCs. The receptors were sampled from a human donor in good health. The conserved cysteine and the conserved F or W are not part of the CDR3 here. The order of the fields is D gene, V gene, CDR3 protein. The D gene is left open where the match is weak.

d_call: TRBD1
v_call: TRBV27
cdr3_aa: ASSLGTGFTDTQY

d_call: TRBD1
v_call: TRBV27
cdr3_aa: ASSPGQGPYEQY

d_call: TRBD1
v_call: TRBV7-9
cdr3_aa: ASSLGRGTGDLNTEAF

d_call: .
v_call: TRBV7-2
cdr3_aa: ASSLDRQYTDTQY

d_call: TRBD1
v_call: TRBV19
cdr3_aa: ATGDRGNGELF

d_call: .
v_call: TRBV25-1
cdr3_aa: ASTTGCTDTQY

d_call: TRBD2
v_call: TRBV25-1
cdr3_aa: ASSEYFVIAGTDTQY

d_call: .
v_call: TRBV5-6
cdr3_aa: ASSWWGRTYEQY

d_call: .
v_call: TRBV6-5
cdr3_aa: ASSEVAETQY

d_call: .
v_call: TRBV2
cdr3_aa: ASSRNTEAF

d_call: .
v_call: TRBV5-8
cdr3_aa: ASSGDSYEQY

d_call: TRBD1
v_call: TRBV28
cdr3_aa: ASISGTGFSGANVLT